The rows below give T cell receptor beta chains drawn from one sample of a study of early T cells in non-severe SARS-CoV-2 infection. TCRdb re-analysed the 5' RACE reads in MiXCR, keeping a single row per CDR3 protein. Of 33,000 or so distinct CDR3 sequences in the sample, over 4.5% are singletons; the top ten hold 7.6%. Sequencing used whole blood. The receptors shown here come from an adult who was a healthcare worker with PCR-confirmed SARS-CoV-2 infection or an uninfected control (not recorded which). Each CDR3 is given without its conserved first and last residue. A D gene is named only where the DNA matches it firmly. Where a row states a size, it is once, few, many or the class of an expanded clone; other rows omit it.

cdr3_length: 11
clone_size: many
j_call: TRBJ2-2
d_call: -
v_call: TRBV9
cdr3_aa: ASSVAVSGELF

cdr3_length: 11
clone_size: many
j_call: TRBJ2-2
d_call: TRBD1
v_call: TRBV12-3/TRBV12-4
cdr3_aa: ASRKTGDGELF

cdr3_length: 11
clone_size: many
j_call: TRBJ1-1
d_call: -
v_call: TRBV5-4
cdr3_aa: ASTREVGTEAF

cdr3_length: 12
clone_size: many
j_call: TRBJ2-3
d_call: TRBD2
v_call: TRBV20-1
cdr3_aa: SASSGGATDTQY

cdr3_length: 10
clone_size: many
j_call: TRBJ1-1
d_call: -
v_call: TRBV4-3
cdr3_aa: ASSQGSTEAF

cdr3_length: 11
clone_size: many
j_call: TRBJ1-5
d_call: -
v_call: TRBV12-3/TRBV12-4
cdr3_aa: ASRGLVGQPQH

cdr3_length: 10
clone_size: -
j_call: TRBJ2-3
d_call: -
v_call: TRBV20-1
cdr3_aa: SAREPPDTQY

cdr3_length: 13
clone_size: -
j_call: TRBJ2-3
d_call: -
v_call: TRBV12-3/TRBV12-4
cdr3_aa: ASSPLRGGTDTQY

cdr3_length: 12
clone_size: many
j_call: TRBJ1-2
d_call: TRBD1
v_call: TRBV27
cdr3_aa: ASSDRGLDYGYT

cdr3_length: 12
clone_size: many
j_call: TRBJ2-1
d_call: -
v_call: TRBV10-3
cdr3_aa: AITPAALGNEQF

cdr3_length: 12
clone_size: many
j_call: TRBJ1-5
d_call: -
v_call: TRBV12-3/TRBV12-4
cdr3_aa: ASSSGLSNQPQH

cdr3_length: 14
clone_size: few
j_call: TRBJ2-3
d_call: TRBD2
v_call: TRBV20-1
cdr3_aa: SVPLAGSHLTDTQY

cdr3_length: 12
clone_size: many
j_call: TRBJ1-1
d_call: -
v_call: TRBV6-5
cdr3_aa: ASSPQGGNTEAF

cdr3_length: 11
clone_size: many
j_call: TRBJ1-6
d_call: -
v_call: TRBV11-3
cdr3_aa: ASSSRNNSPLH

cdr3_length: 10
clone_size: -
j_call: TRBJ1-1
d_call: -
v_call: TRBV29-1
cdr3_aa: SVALDGFEAF

cdr3_length: 11
clone_size: many
j_call: TRBJ2-7
d_call: -
v_call: TRBV7-2
cdr3_aa: ASSLGRGYEQY

cdr3_length: 15
clone_size: many
j_call: TRBJ1-5
d_call: -
v_call: TRBV13
cdr3_aa: ASSLRDGDGSNQPQH

cdr3_length: 12
clone_size: many
j_call: TRBJ1-1
d_call: -
v_call: TRBV9
cdr3_aa: ASSVGAKGTEAF

cdr3_length: 11
clone_size: -
j_call: TRBJ2-4
d_call: -
v_call: TRBV5-6
cdr3_aa: ASSGPVGNIQY

cdr3_length: 13
clone_size: many
j_call: TRBJ2-7
d_call: TRBD2
v_call: TRBV9
cdr3_aa: ASSVGEGGSYEQY

cdr3_length: 12
clone_size: many
j_call: TRBJ1-5
d_call: -
v_call: TRBV12-3/TRBV12-4
cdr3_aa: ASSIQVVGEPQH

cdr3_length: 15
clone_size: many
j_call: TRBJ2-2
d_call: -
v_call: TRBV6-2/TRBV6-3
cdr3_aa: ASDRGRDSTNTGELF

cdr3_length: 12
clone_size: many
j_call: TRBJ1-6
d_call: -
v_call: TRBV12-3/TRBV12-4
cdr3_aa: ASSYRTANSPLH

cdr3_length: 14
clone_size: many
j_call: TRBJ1-1
d_call: -
v_call: TRBV6-5
cdr3_aa: ASIPARGAANTEAF

cdr3_length: 13
clone_size: many
j_call: TRBJ2-2
d_call: -
v_call: TRBV6-5
cdr3_aa: ASSRRKVNTGELF

cdr3_length: 12
clone_size: many
j_call: TRBJ1-5
d_call: -
v_call: TRBV30
cdr3_aa: AWSAATTNQPQH

cdr3_length: 12
clone_size: many
j_call: TRBJ2-3
d_call: TRBD2
v_call: TRBV20-1
cdr3_aa: SAVSGGSTDTQY

cdr3_length: 9
clone_size: many
j_call: TRBJ1-2
d_call: -
v_call: TRBV10-3
cdr3_aa: AISVPDGYT

cdr3_length: 11
clone_size: -
j_call: TRBJ2-6
d_call: -
v_call: TRBV12-3/TRBV12-4
cdr3_aa: ASSFGGANVLT

cdr3_length: 12
clone_size: many
j_call: TRBJ1-5
d_call: -
v_call: TRBV20-1
cdr3_aa: SARDRGPNQPQH

cdr3_length: 13
clone_size: many
j_call: TRBJ2-7
d_call: TRBD1
v_call: TRBV7-9
cdr3_aa: ASSLSGQDRGEQY

cdr3_length: 14
clone_size: -
j_call: TRBJ2-5
d_call: -
v_call: TRBV19
cdr3_aa: ASSMRGARYQETQY

cdr3_length: 13
clone_size: many
j_call: TRBJ1-2
d_call: -
v_call: TRBV12-3/TRBV12-4
cdr3_aa: ASSPGRSLLYGYT